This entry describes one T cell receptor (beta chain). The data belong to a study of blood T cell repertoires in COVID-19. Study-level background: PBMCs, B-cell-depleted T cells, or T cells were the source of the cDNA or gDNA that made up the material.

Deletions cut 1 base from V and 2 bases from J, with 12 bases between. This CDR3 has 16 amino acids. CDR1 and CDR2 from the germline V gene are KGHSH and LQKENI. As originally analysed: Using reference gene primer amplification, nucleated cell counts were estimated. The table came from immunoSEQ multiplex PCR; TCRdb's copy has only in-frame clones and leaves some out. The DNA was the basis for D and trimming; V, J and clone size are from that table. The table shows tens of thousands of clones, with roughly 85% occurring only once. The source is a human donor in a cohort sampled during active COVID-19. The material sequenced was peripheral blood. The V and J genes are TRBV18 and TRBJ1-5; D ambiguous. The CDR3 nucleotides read TGTGCCAGCTCACCACGAGGTGGGTCTGGCAATCAGCCCCAGCATTTT. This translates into CASSPRGGSGNQPQHF.